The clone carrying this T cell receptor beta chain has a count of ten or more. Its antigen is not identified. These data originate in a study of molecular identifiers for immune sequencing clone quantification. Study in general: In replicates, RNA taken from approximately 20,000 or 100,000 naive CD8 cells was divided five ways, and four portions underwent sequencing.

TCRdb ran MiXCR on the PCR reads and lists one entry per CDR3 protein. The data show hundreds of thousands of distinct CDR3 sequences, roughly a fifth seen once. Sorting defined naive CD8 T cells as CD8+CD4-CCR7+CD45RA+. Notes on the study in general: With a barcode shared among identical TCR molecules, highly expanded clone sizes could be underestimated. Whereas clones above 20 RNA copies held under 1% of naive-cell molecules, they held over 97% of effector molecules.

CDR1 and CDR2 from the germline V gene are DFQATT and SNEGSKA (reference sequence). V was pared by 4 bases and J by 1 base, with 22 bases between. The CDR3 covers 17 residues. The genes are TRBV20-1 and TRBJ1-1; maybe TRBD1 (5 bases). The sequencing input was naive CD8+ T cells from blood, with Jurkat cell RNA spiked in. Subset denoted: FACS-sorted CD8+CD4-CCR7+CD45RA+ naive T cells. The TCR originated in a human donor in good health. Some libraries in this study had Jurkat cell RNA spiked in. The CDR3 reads CSAKGIIGVSANTEAFF. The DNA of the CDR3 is TGCAGTGCTAAGGGGATAATTGGGGTTTCAGCGAACACTGAAGCTTTCTTT.